A selection of T cell receptor beta chains follows, all from one sample in a study of blood T cell repertoires in COVID-19. TCRdb's table, derived via immunoSEQ multiplex PCR, lists solely in-frame clones and lacks some. The top ten clones hold 4.3% of a sample with under 150,000 clones, about 83% of them seen once. Source material: peripheral blood. These receptors came from a woman between 40 and 50 years old with acute or convalescent COVID-19. Each CDR3 is given with its conserved first and last residue. The D gene is left open where the match is weak. Clone size, where shown, is once, few, many, or a class for clones that have expanded.

cdr3_aa cdr3_nt v_call d_call clone_size j_call
CASSAPGDTQYF TGTGCCAGCAGTGCCCCAGGCGATACGCAGTATTTT TRBV3-1/TRBV3-2 . . TRBJ2-3
CASSLLGVAGQFF TGTGCCAGTAGTCTCCTCGGGGTAGCGGGGCAGTTCTTC TRBV19 TRBD2 . TRBJ2-1
CASSLTRRLSGNTIYF TGTGCCAGCAGCCTTACCCGCAGGCTATCTGGAAACACCATATATTTT TRBV28 . . TRBJ1-3
CASSLRALGTDTQYF TGTGCCAGCAGCTTAAGAGCTCTAGGAACAGATACGCAGTATTTT TRBV7-2 . once TRBJ2-3
CAVGGESLSGYTF TGTGCCGTCGGCGGGGAATCCCTATCGGGCTACACCTTC TRBV7-9 . . TRBJ1-2
CASSLGLAGDEQFF TGTGCCAGCAGCTTGGGACTAGCGGGAGATGAGCAGTTCTTC TRBV5-6 TRBD2 . TRBJ2-1
CASSPSRGTDTQYF TGTGCCAGCAGTCCCTCGCGGGGCACAGATACGCAGTATTTT TRBV2 . few TRBJ2-3
CATSRDTGTSSGVLQETQYF TGTGCCACCAGCAGAGATACCGGGACAAGTAGCGGGGTCCTCCAAGAGACCCAGTACTTC TRBV15 TRBD2 . TRBJ2-5
CASSQGPNTGELFF TGCGCCAGCAGCCAGGGCCCTAACACCGGGGAGCTGTTTTTT TRBV4-3 . once TRBJ2-2
CASSQEPNPPQKGRTEAFF TGTGCCAGCAGCCAAGAACCGAATCCCCCGCAAAAGGGGCGGACTGAAGCTTTCTTT TRBV3-1/TRBV3-2 . . TRBJ1-1
CASSQESGGFPPWEQYF TGTGCCAGCAGCCAAGAAAGTGGCGGGTTCCCCCCGTGGGAGCAGTACTTC TRBV4-2 . . TRBJ2-7
CASSLIGGDYGYTF TGTGCCAGCAGCTTGATAGGGGGGGATTATGGCTACACCTTC TRBV5-4 . . TRBJ1-2
CASIGQGALGYTF TGTGCCAGCATAGGACAGGGGGCGCTTGGCTACACCTTC TRBV7-3 TRBD1 . TRBJ1-2